This passage covers 14 T cell receptor beta chains from one sample sequenced in a study of T cell responses to AZD1222 COVID-19 vaccine. Repertoires were generated with immunoSEQ multiplex PCR, while TCRdb's copy carries only in-frame clones and drops some. The sample holds about 120,000 clones; 85% to 90% are singletons and the top ten take roughly 4%. Source: peripheral blood, taken on day 0 of AZD1222 vaccination. These receptors were taken from an adult in good health.

DNA of the CDR3: TGTGCCATCAGTGGGCCCGAGGCGGGAGATACGCAGTATTTT. Its translation: CAISGPEAGDTQYF. J is TRBJ2-3 and V is TRBV10-3, with TRBD2 as a possible D gene (5 bases). This CDR3 contains 14 residues. The germline gives CDR1 ENHRY, CDR2 SYGVKD. V was cut by 4 bases and J by 5 bases, with 13 bases left in between.

The gene calls are TRBV4-2 and TRBJ1-3, with 10 nucleotides matching TRBD1. Germline V gives CDR1 LGHNA, CDR2 YNFKEQ. Losses at the gene ends were 3 bases for V and 11 bases for J; bases not matched to a gene: 10. The CDR3 spans 15 residues. This CDR3 is CASSQAGTGVEPIYF. CDR3 in DNA: TGTGCCAGCAGCCAGGCCGGGACAGGGGTGGAACCCATATATTTT.

This chain links TRBV21-1 with TRBJ1-2; the D call in the table, TRBD1, was not verified against the DNA. TRBV21-1 is classified as a pseudogene. This CDR3 contains 14 residues. CDR3 amino acids: CASSTSRVTYGYTF. The CDR3 DNA reads as TGTGCCAGCAGCACGAGCAGGGTCACCTATGGCTACACCTTC.

V gene TRBV27 combines with J gene TRBJ1-2; TRBD1 is a possible D gene (5 bases). Trimming cost V 2 bases and J 5 bases, with 15 bases left between them. The CDR3 contains 15 residues. Germline loops: CDR1 MNHEY, CDR2 SMNVEV (reference sequence). CDR3 sequence: CASSLHQGWPYGYTF. Written as DNA, the CDR3 is TGTGCCAGCAGTTTACATCAGGGCTGGCCTTATGGCTACACCTTC.

The chain couples TRBV19 to TRBJ1-3; D gene ambiguous. Per the germline V gene, CDR1 is LNHDA and CDR2 is SQIVND (reference sequence). This CDR3 comprises 14 residues. The V and J ends lost 3 bases and 1 base respectively, with 7 bases between them. In DNA, the CDR3 is TGTGCCAGTAGTATGAGCAGTTCTGGAAACACCATATATTTT. The encoded protein is CASSMSSSGNTIYF.

The V call is TRBV15, the J call TRBJ2-7; D is unresolved. V dropped 0 bases and J dropped 7 bases, with 10 bases sitting between them. Germline V gene lookup returns CDR1 LNHNV and CDR2 YYDKDF (reference sequence). The CDR3 is 13 amino acids. This CDR3 is CATSRDPLREQYF. The CDR3, as DNA: TGTGCCACCAGCAGAGATCCCCTGCGGGAGCAGTACTTC.

The chain joins TRBV6-5 to TRBJ1-6; 8 nucleotides align to TRBD1. The CDR3 is 13 residues long. The J segment lost 7 bases and the V segment lost 7 bases, leaving 3 bases of the junction unmatched. The germline V gene has CDR1 MNHEY and CDR2 SVGAGI. The CDR3 spells CASNDRGNSPLHF. The CDR3, as DNA: TGTGCCAGCAACGACAGGGGAAATTCACCCCTCCACTTT.

The rearrangement joins TRBV3-1 (or the pseudogene TRBV3-2) to TRBJ2-2; D gene uncertain. This CDR3 has 14 residues. Germline V gives CDR1 LGHDT, CDR2 YNNKEL (reference sequence). V was clipped by 4 bases and J by 6 bases, with 12 bases between them. CDR3 DNA: TGTGCCAGCAGCCCGCCGTCATTATCCGGGGAGCTGTTTTTT. It is translated as CASSPPSLSGELFF.

The chain combines TRBV13 with TRBJ1-3, with 7 bases aligning to TRBD1. The CDR3 has 14 residues. After removal of 1 base from V and 9 bases from J, the junction contained 6 bases not matched to a gene. CDR1 and CDR2 (germline): PRHDT, FYEKMQ (reference sequence). CDR3 sequence reads: CASSLVTGFGTIYF. CDR3 sequence (DNA): TGTGCCAGCAGCTTAGTGACAGGGTTCGGCACCATATATTTT.

The V and J genes are TRBV18 and TRBJ2-7; D might be TRBD1 (6 bases). The CDR3 is 15 residues long. CDR1 is KGHSH and CDR2 is LQKENI in the germline V gene. Between the trimmed V and J ends, which lost 3 bases and 3 bases, there was a span of 15 bases. This CDR3 is CASSPGQTAVYEQYF. In nucleotides, the CDR3 is TGTGCCAGCTCACCTGGACAGACAGCAGTCTACGAGCAGTACTTC.

This clone was counted only a few times. The chain combines TRBV28 with TRBJ1-2; TRBD1 matches at 7 bases. The V gene's germline CDR1 is MDHEN and CDR2 SYDVKM. J lost 6 bases, V lost 4 bases, and 11 bases had no gene match. This CDR3 has 15 residues. For the CDR3, the DNA is TGTGCCAGCAGTTCTCTTGTGGAGGGGGCTAATGGCTACACCTTC. Translation gives CASSSLVEGANGYTF.

There are many counts of this clone. The genes are TRBV7-3 and TRBJ2-3, with 7 bases lining up with TRBD2. The CDR3 has 16 amino acids. Germline lookup yields CDR1 SGHTA and CDR2 FQGTGA. V was pared by 3 bases and J by 1 base, with 7 bases of the junction left unmatched. This chain's CDR3 is CASSLTGGIRTDTQYF. CDR3 nucleotide sequence: TGTGCCAGCAGCTTGACGGGGGGAATACGCACAGATACGCAGTATTTT.

This chain connects TRBV19 to TRBJ1-1; possibly TRBD1 for D (5 bases). This CDR3 comprises 14 residues. From germline, CDR1 is LNHDA and CDR2 SQIVND (reference sequence). V lost 4 bases and J lost 7, with 16 bases in between. CDR3 nucleotides: TGTGCCAGTAGTACGGGGGGATTGAGGCTTGAAGCTTTCTTT. This translates into CASSTGGLRLEAFF.

The chain links TRBV6-5 to TRBJ2-7; D is possibly TRBD2 (6 bases). V lost 6 bases and J 5 bases, leaving 14 bases between the germline ends. The CDR3 is 13 amino acids. Germline V gives CDR1 MNHEY, CDR2 SVGAGI. The CDR3 DNA reads TGTGCCAGCAGCTCGGGAGTAAGGCACGAGCAGTACTTC. It translates to CASSSGVRHEQYF.